One and the same sample provided the 19 T cell receptor beta chains below, sequenced in a study of blood T cell repertoires in COVID-19. TCRdb's copy holds only in-frame clones and misses some; the assay was immunoSEQ multiplex PCR. The data hold 120,000 or so clones, with 90% observed a single time. The specimen was peripheral blood. The receptors come from a man between 45 and 60 years old with active COVID-19.

The chain is built from TRBV2 and TRBJ2-1; 7 nucleotides align to TRBD2. This CDR3 spans 14 amino acids. Losses at the gene ends were 4 bases for V and 8 bases for J; bases not matched to a gene: 8. The V gene's germline CDR1 is SNHLY and CDR2 FYNNEI. The chain's CDR3 is CASSVGGGWDEQFF. CDR3 in DNA: TGTGCCAGCAGTGTGGGCGGGGGATGGGATGAGCAGTTCTTC.

The V and J genes are TRBV7-6 and TRBJ2-1, with TRBD1 matching over 11 bases. V shed 5 bases, J shed 8 bases, and the junction held 11 bases outside the gene matches. CDR1 SGHVS and CDR2 FNYEAQ come from the germline V gene. This CDR3 is 16 amino acids long. The DNA for the CDR3 is TGTGCCAGCAGCATCGGTCCCGGGACAGGGGGGTATGAGCAGTTCTTC. The encoded protein is CASSIGPGTGGYEQFF.

This chain joins TRBV24-1 and TRBJ2-5; 10 bases are a match to TRBD2. The CDR3 loop spans 16 amino acids. V lost 1 base to trimming and J lost 2 bases; unmatched junction nucleotides: 3. The V gene's germline CDR1 is KGHDR and CDR2 SFDVKD. The chain's CDR3 is CATSDFASGGQETQYF. As DNA, the CDR3 is TGTGCCACCAGTGATTTCGCTAGCGGGGGACAAGAGACCCAGTACTTC.

The J gene is TRBJ1-6, the V gene TRBV27; the match to TRBD1 covers 8 bases. This CDR3 has 14 residues. Germline assignment: CDR1 MNHEY and CDR2 SMNVEV (reference sequence). V was pared by 6 bases and J by 7 bases, with 5 bases of the junction left unmatched. CDR3 residues: CASRLDRGNSPLHF. The CDR3 bases are TGTGCCAGCAGGCTCGACAGGGGAAATTCACCCCTCCACTTT.

The V and J genes are TRBV27 and TRBJ2-7; 8 nucleotides match TRBD1. The V gene's germline CDR1 is MNHEY and CDR2 SMNVEV (reference sequence). The CDR3 is made up of 13 amino acids. With V trimmed by 4 bases and J by 5 bases, 4 bases remained unmatched. The CDR3 region has the DNA TGTGCCAGCAGTTCCGGACAGGGTGACGAGCAGTACGTC. Amino acid sequence: CASSSGQGDEQYV.

The table lists this clone with a count of one. V usage is TRBV7-9 and J usage is TRBJ2-5; weak D call: TRBD2 (5 bases). V dropped 1 base and J dropped 2 bases, with 11 bases sitting between them. Germline loops: CDR1 SEHNR, CDR2 FQNEAQ (reference sequence). The CDR3 consists of 15 residues. The CDR3 coding sequence is TGTGCCAGCAGCTTAGGACTAACAGTACAAGAGACCCAGTACTTC. It yields the protein CASSLGLTVQETQYF.

This sequence joins TRBV2 and TRBJ1-6; D is unclear. The CDR3 extends over 16 amino acids. Germline-derived CDR1 and CDR2 are SNHLY and FYNNEI. V lost 1 base and J lost 9, with 16 bases in between. The CDR3 region is CASSEGVSSGSSPLHF. The CDR3 nucleotides read TGTGCCAGCAGTGAAGGGGTCTCCTCGGGAAGTTCACCCCTCCACTTT.

This clone was counted once. J is TRBJ2-3 and V is TRBV29-1; TRBD2 might be the D (5 bases). CDR1 is SQVTM and CDR2 is ANQGSEA in the germline V gene. The length of the CDR3 is 15 residues. Trimming took 6 bases from V and 0 from J, leaving 16 bases between them. CDR3 protein: CSVVHRGTSTDTQYF. CDR3 in DNA: TGCAGCGTCGTCCACCGGGGTACTAGCACAGATACGCAGTATTTT.

A few counts support this clone. The chain is built from TRBV4-2 and TRBJ1-6; a possible D gene is TRBD1 (6 bases). CDR3 length: 16 residues. Germline V gives CDR1 LGHNA, CDR2 YNFKEQ. Trimming removed 1 base at V and 10 bases at J, with 17 bases between. CDR3 DNA: TGTGCCAGCAGCCAAGGGGAGCGGGGGGGCTTGTCACCCCTCCACTTT. This gives the protein CASSQGERGGLSPLHF.

V and J are TRBV6-5 and TRBJ1-2; D is ambiguous. Germline CDR1 is MNHEY and CDR2 is SVGAGI. Trimming pared 2 bases from V and 7 bases from J, leaving 11 bases between. The CDR3 is 13 residues long. CDR3 DNA sequence: TGTGCCAGCAGTTACGAAGGAGGTCGTGGCTACACCTTC. It encodes CASSYEGGRGYTF.

The chain employs TRBV6-6 and TRBJ1-2; weak D call: TRBD1 (5 bases). The CDR3 consists of 15 residues. Germline V CDR1 and CDR2: MNHNY, SVGAGI (reference sequence). Deletions cut 7 bases from V and 1 base from J, with 16 bases between. The DNA for the CDR3 is TGTGCCAGCAATACCCGCCCGACAGTTAACTATGGCTACACCTTC. This encodes CASNTRPTVNYGYTF.

The chain joins TRBV30 to TRBJ1-1; no firm D call. Deletions cut 6 bases from V and 0 bases from J, with 14 bases between. This CDR3 has 14 residues. The germline gives CDR1 GTSNPN, CDR2 SVGIG (reference sequence). The DNA for the CDR3 is TGTGCCTGCCATCTGGCGGGGATGAACACTGAAGCTTTCTTT. This translates into CACHLAGMNTEAFF.

The chain has TRBV11-3 and TRBJ2-7; D is perhaps TRBD2 (7 bases). The CDR3 covers 17 residues. In germline, CDR1 is SGHNT, CDR2 YENEEA. The V and J ends lost 1 base and 2 bases respectively, with 18 bases between them. The CDR3 DNA reads as TGTGCCAGCAGCTTAGCCGGGGGGCGGGACACCACCTACGAGCAGTACTTC. Its protein is CASSLAGGRDTTYEQYF.

V gene TRBV11-2 combines with J gene TRBJ2-7; 9 positions agree with TRBD1. Trimming at V came to 0 bases and at J to 2 bases, leaving 2 bases not matched to a gene. CDR1 is SGHAT and CDR2 is FQNNGV in the germline V gene. This CDR3 spans 15 amino acids. This CDR3 reads CASSLEGQGPYEQYF. In DNA form, the CDR3 reads TGTGCCAGCAGCTTAGAAGGACAGGGGCCCTACGAGCAGTACTTC.

The rearrangement uses TRBV5-8 and TRBJ2-2; perhaps TRBD2 as D (5 bases). CDR1 SGHTS and CDR2 YDEGEE come from the germline V gene. Trimming removed 6 bases at V and 4 bases at J, with 19 bases between. The CDR3 consists of 16 residues. The CDR3 loop reads CASTSPLGRGTGELFF. The CDR3 DNA sequence: TGTGCCAGCACCTCCCCTCTTGGCCGGGGCACCGGGGAGCTGTTTTTT.

The chain recombines TRBV12-5 with TRBJ2-5; 14 bases agree with TRBD2. This CDR3 is built from 17 residues. Trimming removed 0 bases from V and 4 bases from J; junction bases left unmatched: 4. The V gene's germline CDR1 is LGHNT and CDR2 FRNRAP. CDR3 bases: TGTGCTAGTGGTTTGGTACGCGGACTAGCGGGAGGAGAGACCCAGTACTTC. Its translation is CASGLVRGLAGGETQYF. The variable domain in full, completed from reference TRBV12-5 and TRBJ2-5, reads DARVTQTPRHKVTEMGQEVTMRCQPILGHNTVFWYRQTMMQGLELLAYFRNRAPLDDSGMPKDRFSAEMPDATLATLKIQPSEPRDSAVYFCASGLVRGLAGGETQYFGPGTRLLVL.

The gene calls are TRBV10-3 and TRBJ2-3; 12 positions match TRBD2. CDR3 length: 17 residues. From germline, CDR1 is ENHRY and CDR2 SYGVKD. V dropped 5 bases and J dropped 2; count of bases not matched to a gene: 8. CDR3 DNA sequence: TGTGCCATCAGTCGAATGACTAGCGGGAGAAACACAGATACGCAGTATTTT. It encodes CAISRMTSGRNTDTQYF.

This sequence joins TRBV5-1 and TRBJ1-2, with D perhaps TRBD1 (6 bases). There are 15 residues in the CDR3. Germline V CDR1 and CDR2: SGHRS, YFSETQ. V was cut by 6 bases and J by 6 bases, with 21 bases left in between. The CDR3 sequence: CASKGELVGADGYTF. CDR3 coding DNA: TGCGCCAGCAAGGGGGAGTTGGTAGGGGCGGATGGCTACACCTTC.

The chain is built from TRBV27 and TRBJ2-1, with 10 bases that match TRBD1. CDR1 is MNHEY, CDR2 SMNVEV, per germline (reference sequence). This CDR3 region has 15 residues. The V and J ends lost 6 bases and 4 bases, in that order; junction bases with no gene match: 6. The CDR3: CASSRTGGGYNEQFF. The CDR3 coding sequence is TGTGCCAGCAGCCGGACAGGGGGAGGGTACAATGAGCAGTTCTTC.